The T cell receptor beta chain described here comes from a study of type 1 and type 2 diabetes patients. Study details: Samples came from type 1 diabetic, type 2 diabetic or nondiabetic people, recruited in China.

CDR1 and CDR2 from the germline V gene are MGHDK and SYGVNS. Trimming removed 5 bases at V and 3 bases at J, with 19 bases between. The CDR3 has 17 amino acids. PCR was run on genomic DNA. A primer set of 30 forward and 13 reverse primers amplified the CDR3. A single record per CDR3 protein comes from TCRdb applying MiXCR to the multiplex PCR reads. Of 280,000 or so distinct CDR3 sequences in the sample, over 45% were seen once. Peripheral blood, 7.5 to 10 milliliters per participant, was collected. The sequencing input was peripheral blood mononuclear cells (PBMCs). This rearrangement joins TRBV25-1 to TRBJ1-4, with a tentative D call TRBD1 (5 bases). The clonotype originates from a young man with type 2 diabetes. The CDR3 protein is CASSSGGGGSANEKLFF. The CDR3 nucleotides are TGTGCCAGCAGTTCCGGGGGAGGAGGGTCAGCTAATGAAAAACTGTTTTTT.